This T cell receptor (beta chain) comes out of a study of cytomegalovirus exposure and HLA in healthy donors. Study outcomes and limitations: The authors enumerated under 200 TCR beta chains as linked to cytomegalovirus. Analyzed later, most CMV-associated TCR beta chains appeared HLA-restricted. Previously analyzed data showed that most TCR beta V segments were productive at a frequency of about 87% or about 30%. It was likely that a cluster of highly shared sequence variants was a sequencing artifact.

The PCR was carried out with 60 Vbeta primers and 13 Jbeta primers. Measured with immunoSEQ multiplex PCR; TCRdb has only the in-frame clones, and not every one. The sample has approximately 160,000 clones, around four fifths seen once. The CDR3 length is 15 residues. V gave up 1 base and J gave up 3 bases, with 12 bases separating them. The V gene's germline CDR1 is LNHDA and CDR2 SQIVND (reference sequence). This clone was seen a few times. The antigen is not known. Sequencing was carried out using PBMCs. V gene TRBV19 combines with J gene TRBJ1-1, with D perhaps TRBD1 (5 bases). This TCR derives from a male donor in good health and CMV-seropositive. This CDR3 reads CASSIAGGSDTEAFF. The CDR3 DNA reads TGTGCCAGTAGTATAGCTGGGGGGAGCGACACTGAAGCTTTCTTT.